The sequence of this TCR beta chain was determined in a study of T-cell reconstitution after alpha-beta-depleted transplantation in children. The CDR3 contains 15 residues. With 3 bases clipped from V and 5 bases from J, the junction kept 6 bases outside the gene matches. A TCRbeta library incorporating unique molecular identifiers was prepared. Each CDR3 protein gets one entry after TCRdb re-called the PCR reads with MiXCR. Of hundreds of thousands of distinct CDR3 sequences listed, over 15% were seen once; the top ten hold around two fifths. This sequence originates from a male patient between 2 and 10 years old who had a stem cell transplant for acute lymphoblastic leukemia, so the T cells may come from the graft donor. The gene calls are TRBV12-3 or TRBV12-4 and TRBJ2-1; TRBD2 matches 8 bases. The specimen was PBMCs, mostly from graft donor cells, collected 360 days after TCRalphabeta/CD19-depleted stem cell transplant. The CDR3 DNA reads TGTGCCAGCAGTTTTCAGGGACTAGGGGACAATGAGCAGTTCTTC. Translating gives CASSFQGLGDNEQFF.